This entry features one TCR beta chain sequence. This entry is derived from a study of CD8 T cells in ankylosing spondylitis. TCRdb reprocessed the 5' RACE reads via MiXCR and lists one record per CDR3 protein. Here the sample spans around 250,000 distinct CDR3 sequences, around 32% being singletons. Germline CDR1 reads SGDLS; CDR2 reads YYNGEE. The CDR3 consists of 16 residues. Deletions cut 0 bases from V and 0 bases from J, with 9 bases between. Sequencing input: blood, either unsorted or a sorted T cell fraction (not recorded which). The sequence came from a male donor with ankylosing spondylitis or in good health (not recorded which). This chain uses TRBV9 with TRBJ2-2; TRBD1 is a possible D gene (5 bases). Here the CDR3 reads CASSVAAGTNTGELFF. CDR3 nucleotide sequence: TGTGCCAGCAGCGTAGCTGCAGGGACGAACACCGGGGAGCTGTTTTTT.